This T cell receptor (beta chain) appears in the sequencing data of a study of early T cells in non-severe SARS-CoV-2 infection. This clonotype was recorded a few times. The CDR3 contains 12 residues. CDR1 and CDR2 from the germline V gene are SNHLY and FYNNEI. V shed 2 bases and J shed 8 bases, with 7 bases lying between them. As part of library construction, unique molecular identifiers were attached to individual cDNA molecules. TCRdb processed the 5' RACE reads anew with MiXCR; each CDR3 protein has one entry. The sample holds about 76,000 distinct CDR3 sequences; roughly a sixth are singletons and the top ten take about 12%.

The TCR was taken from an adult who was a healthcare worker with PCR-confirmed SARS-CoV-2 infection or an uninfected control (not recorded which). This sequence joins TRBV2 and TRBJ2-1; no reliable D call. Specimen: whole blood. The CDR3 DNA is TGTGCCAGCAGTGAACCTGGGCATGAGCAGTTCTTC. Encoded protein: CASSEPGHEQFF.